The present T cell receptor (beta chain) was sequenced within a study of response to subunit inactivated influenza vaccine. This clonotype appeared once. Via MiXCR, TCRdb re-called the RT-PCR reads, giving one row per CDR3 protein. The sample holds about 540,000 distinct CDR3 sequences, under 30% seen once. The V segment lost 4 bases and the J segment 1 base; nucleotides outside the gene matches: 6. This CDR3 contains 18 residues. The germline V gene encodes CDR1 MNHEY and CDR2 SVGEGT. These data also formed part of another study, on T cells expressing NK-cell markers. That report adds: cDNA encoding TCR beta was synthesized via 5'RACE template switching incorporating UMIs. HCMV specificity of the expanded NKG2C+ T cell clones stayed unclear.

The sequence was obtained from a man between 45 and 60 years old who received an inactivated influenza vaccine. Sample: CD4+ T cells sorted from PBMCs, taken approximately 12 days after vaccination. This chain connects TRBV6-2 or TRBV6-3 to TRBJ2-1; 14 bases align to TRBD2. CDR3 in amino acids: CASSLGTSGRWSYNEQFF. The CDR3 nucleotides read TGTGCCAGCAGTTTAGGGACTAGCGGGAGATGGTCCTACAATGAGCAGTTCTTC.